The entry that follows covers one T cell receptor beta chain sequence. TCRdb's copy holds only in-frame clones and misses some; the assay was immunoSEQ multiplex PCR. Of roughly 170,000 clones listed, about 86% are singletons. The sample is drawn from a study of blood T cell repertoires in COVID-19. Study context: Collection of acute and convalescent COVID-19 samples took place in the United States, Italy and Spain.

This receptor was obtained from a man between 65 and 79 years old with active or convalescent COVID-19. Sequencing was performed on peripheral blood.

CDR3 nucleotide sequence: TGTGCCATCAGGGGGGCCGGGTACGAGCAGTACTTC. Amino acid sequence: CAIRGAGYEQYF. The chain joins TRBV10-3 to TRBJ2-7; tentative D call: TRBD1 (6 bases). Germline V gene sequence: CDR1 ENHRY, CDR2 SYGVKD. With 6 bases removed from V and 4 bases from J, the gap between germline ends came to 10 bases. The CDR3 is made up of 12 amino acids.